Given below is one T cell receptor beta chain in context. Its antigen is undetermined. V was pared by 2 bases and J by 1 base, with 8 bases between. The CDR3 is 15 residues long. Germline V lookup: CDR1 SEHNR, CDR2 FQNEAQ (reference sequence). This record comes from a study of T cell repertoires in cytomegalovirus infection. Study-wide findings and caveats: The ex vivo response was dominated by HLA-C-restricted CMV-specific TCR beta clonotypes.

Each CDR3 protein gets one entry after TCRdb re-called the reads with MiXCR. Among hundreds of thousands of distinct CDR3 sequences listed, roughly 30% were seen once. The receptor was derived from a human donor in good health (CMV status not recorded). Some clones in this sample may be carry-over from other donors' samples. This specimen was cultured PBMCs, taken from culture after CMV antigen stimulation. The J gene is TRBJ1-4, the V gene TRBV7-9; D unresolved. CDR3 protein: CASSLRALTNEKLFF. As DNA, the CDR3 is TGTGCCAGCAGCTTACGGGCCCTAACTAATGAAAAACTGTTTTTT.